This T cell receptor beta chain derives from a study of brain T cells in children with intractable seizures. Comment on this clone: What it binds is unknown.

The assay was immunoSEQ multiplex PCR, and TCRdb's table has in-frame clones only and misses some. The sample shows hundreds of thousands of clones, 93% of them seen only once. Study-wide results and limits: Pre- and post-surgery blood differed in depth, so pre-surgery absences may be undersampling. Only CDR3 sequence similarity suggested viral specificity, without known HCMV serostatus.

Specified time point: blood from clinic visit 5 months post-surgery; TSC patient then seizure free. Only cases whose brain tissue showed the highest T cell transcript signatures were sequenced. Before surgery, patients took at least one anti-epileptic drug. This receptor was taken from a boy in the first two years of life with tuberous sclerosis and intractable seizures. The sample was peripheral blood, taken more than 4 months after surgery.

The CDR3 region is CASSTVQGARPGELFF. The CDR3 region has the DNA TGTGCCAGTAGTACGGTACAGGGGGCAAGACCCGGGGAGCTGTTTTTT. The chain links TRBV19 to TRBJ2-2; TRBD1 aligns across 9 bases. Germline V lookup: CDR1 LNHDA, CDR2 SQIVND (reference sequence). Germline trimming cut 4 bases from V and 6 bases from J; bases unmatched to any gene: 9. The CDR3 sequence is 16 residues long.